These T cell receptor beta chains were read from a single sample in a study of response to subunit inactivated influenza vaccine. MiXCR was run by TCRdb on the RT-PCR reads, yielding one entry per CDR3 protein. The sample holds 150,000 to 200,000 distinct CDR3 sequences, approximately 12% seen once. The sample also formed part of further work on T cells expressing NK-cell markers.

Sequencing was performed on CD8+ T cells sorted from PBMCs, taken roughly 12 days after vaccination. The receptors shown here come from a man aged 45-65 years who received an inactivated influenza vaccine. Both conserved end residues are part of each CDR3. A D gene is named only where the DNA matches it firmly. The size entry is marked missing in some rows and otherwise reads once, few, many or a size class.

d_call: .; clone_size: many; j_call: TRBJ2-3; v_call: TRBV21-1; cdr3_nt: TGTGCCAGCAGCGCGCCTAGCGGAAGCACAGATACGCAGTATTTT; cdr3_aa: CASSAPSGSTDTQYF
d_call: .; clone_size: .; j_call: TRBJ1-1; v_call: TRBV28; cdr3_nt: TGTGCCAGCAGTTTAGATGTAGAAGCTTTCTTT; cdr3_aa: CASSLDVEAFF
d_call: .; clone_size: .; j_call: TRBJ1-3; v_call: TRBV6-1; cdr3_nt: TGTGCCAGCAGTGAAACGGCAGACTCTGGAAACACCATATATTTT; cdr3_aa: CASSETADSGNTIYF
d_call: TRBD2; clone_size: .; j_call: TRBJ2-1; v_call: TRBV6-1; cdr3_nt: TGTGCCAGCAGCGAAGGGACTAGGGGCCCCGATACTCCCTACAATGAGCAGTTCTTC; cdr3_aa: CASSEGTRGPDTPYNEQFF
d_call: TRBD1; clone_size: .; j_call: TRBJ1-5; v_call: TRBV12-3/TRBV12-4; cdr3_nt: TGTGCCAGCAGTCCAACAGGGGCCAATCAGCCCCAGCATTTT; cdr3_aa: CASSPTGANQPQHF
d_call: .; clone_size: .; j_call: TRBJ2-7; v_call: TRBV9; cdr3_nt: TGTGCCAGCAGCCCAGGGTATGGGCGGGACGAGCAGTACTTC; cdr3_aa: CASSPGYGRDEQYF
d_call: TRBD2; clone_size: .; j_call: TRBJ2-1; v_call: TRBV20-1; cdr3_nt: TGCAGTGCTAGAGCCACTAGCGCCTACAATGAGCAGTTCTTC; cdr3_aa: CSARATSAYNEQFF
d_call: .; clone_size: few; j_call: TRBJ2-7; v_call: TRBV10-3; cdr3_nt: TGTGCCACGGGGGAGGCCTACGAGCAGTACTTC; cdr3_aa: CATGEAYEQYF
d_call: TRBD2; clone_size: few; j_call: TRBJ2-3; v_call: TRBV27; cdr3_nt: TGTGCCAGCAGCATTAGCGGGAGAAGCACAGATACGCAGTATTTT; cdr3_aa: CASSISGRSTDTQYF
d_call: .; clone_size: many; j_call: TRBJ2-2; v_call: TRBV4-3; cdr3_nt: TGCGCCAGCAGCCAGGGAGGCGGGGAGCTGTTTTTT; cdr3_aa: CASSQGGGELFF
d_call: .; clone_size: few; j_call: TRBJ2-3; v_call: TRBV12-3/TRBV12-4; cdr3_nt: TGTGCCAGCAGTCCCGGGACTTACACAGATACGCAGTATTTT; cdr3_aa: CASSPGTYTDTQYF
d_call: TRBD2; clone_size: .; j_call: TRBJ2-7; v_call: TRBV11-3; cdr3_nt: TGTGCCAGCAGCCCAAGCGGGAGGGACTACGAGCAGTACTTC; cdr3_aa: CASSPSGRDYEQYF
d_call: .; clone_size: .; j_call: TRBJ1-2; v_call: TRBV20-1; cdr3_nt: TGCAGTGCTGGGGGGGGGCATGGCTACACCTTC; cdr3_aa: CSAGGGHGYTF
d_call: TRBD2; clone_size: few; j_call: TRBJ2-7; v_call: TRBV28; cdr3_nt: TGTGCCAGCAGTTTCCTCCTAGCGGAACGCGAGCAGTACTTC; cdr3_aa: CASSFLLAEREQYF
d_call: .; clone_size: .; j_call: TRBJ2-5; v_call: TRBV7-3; cdr3_nt: TGTGCCAGCAGCTTAAGGCCCCCGGGGTTTAATTTCAGAGTCATCCAAGAGACCCAGTACTTC; cdr3_aa: CASSLRPPGFNFRVIQETQYF
d_call: .; clone_size: .; j_call: TRBJ2-7; v_call: TRBV6-2/TRBV6-3; cdr3_nt: TGTGCCAGCAGCCCCCTTTCGCAGGGGATCTACGAGCAGTACTTC; cdr3_aa: CASSPLSQGIYEQYF
d_call: TRBD2; clone_size: .; j_call: TRBJ2-3; v_call: TRBV27; cdr3_nt: TGTGCCAGCGCCTGGACTAGCGGGGGGGCAGATACGCAGTATTTT; cdr3_aa: CASAWTSGGADTQYF
d_call: TRBD1; clone_size: .; j_call: TRBJ2-7; v_call: TRBV5-1; cdr3_nt: TGCGCCAGCAGCTTGGTTTCAGGGGGCTACGAGCAGTACTTC; cdr3_aa: CASSLVSGGYEQYF
d_call: .; clone_size: .; j_call: TRBJ1-1; v_call: TRBV10-3; cdr3_nt: TGTGCCATTAGGACCATCGACACTGAAGCTTTCTTT; cdr3_aa: CAIRTIDTEAFF
d_call: .; clone_size: many; j_call: TRBJ2-5; v_call: TRBV2; cdr3_nt: TGTGCCAGCAGTACAGGGTTTGAGACCCAGTACTTC; cdr3_aa: CASSTGFETQYF
d_call: TRBD2; clone_size: .; j_call: TRBJ2-2; v_call: TRBV29-1; cdr3_nt: TGCAGCGTTTGGACTAGCGACACCGGGGAGCTGTTTTTT; cdr3_aa: CSVWTSDTGELFF
d_call: .; clone_size: .; j_call: TRBJ2-7; v_call: TRBV10-3; cdr3_nt: TGTGCCATCAGTGAAACGGAAAGCTCCTACGAGCAGTACTTC; cdr3_aa: CAISETESSYEQYF
d_call: .; clone_size: few; j_call: TRBJ2-1; v_call: TRBV7-2; cdr3_nt: TGTGCCAGCAGCTTTATTAGCTACAATGAGCAGTTCTTC; cdr3_aa: CASSFISYNEQFF
d_call: .; clone_size: few; j_call: TRBJ2-3; v_call: TRBV7-9; cdr3_nt: TGTGCCAGCAGCTTATGCTATTTT; cdr3_aa: CASSLCYF
d_call: TRBD1; clone_size: .; j_call: TRBJ2-7; v_call: TRBV6-1; cdr3_nt: TGTGCCAGCAGTGAGGCCGGGACAGGGTCCGAGCAGTACTTC; cdr3_aa: CASSEAGTGSEQYF
d_call: .; clone_size: few; j_call: TRBJ2-2; v_call: TRBV12-3/TRBV12-4; cdr3_nt: TGTGCCAGCAGTTTAGTAGAAATGCGGAGTTCTTACACCGGGGAGCTGTTTTTT; cdr3_aa: CASSLVEMRSSYTGELFF
d_call: .; clone_size: .; j_call: TRBJ2-2; v_call: TRBV19; cdr3_nt: TGTGCCAGTAGTTATCTCGGGACCGGGGAGCTGTTTTTT; cdr3_aa: CASSYLGTGELFF
d_call: TRBD1; clone_size: .; j_call: TRBJ2-3; v_call: TRBV11-2; cdr3_nt: TGTGCCAGCAGCCTTACAGGGGGCGCATCAGGAGATACGCAGTATTTT; cdr3_aa: CASSLTGGASGDTQYF
d_call: .; clone_size: .; j_call: TRBJ1-1; v_call: TRBV2; cdr3_nt: TGTGCCAGCAGTGAAGGGGTTATGAACACTGAAGCTTTCTTT; cdr3_aa: CASSEGVMNTEAFF
d_call: .; clone_size: few; j_call: TRBJ1-2; v_call: TRBV6-2/TRBV6-3; cdr3_nt: TGTGCCAGCAAACTCGACGGGCCGTTCTATGGCTACACCTTC; cdr3_aa: CASKLDGPFYGYTF
d_call: .; clone_size: .; j_call: TRBJ2-2; v_call: TRBV10-3; cdr3_nt: TGTGCCATCAAGAACGACGCAGGGCCGAACACCGGGGAGCTGTTTTTT; cdr3_aa: CAIKNDAGPNTGELFF
d_call: .; clone_size: .; j_call: TRBJ2-1; v_call: TRBV15; cdr3_nt: TGTGCCACCAGCGGAGAGATAGGGAGCTACAATGAGCAGTTCTTC; cdr3_aa: CATSGEIGSYNEQFF
d_call: TRBD1; clone_size: .; j_call: TRBJ1-2; v_call: TRBV4-2; cdr3_nt: TGTGCCAGCAGCCAAGGAATGGGACAGGAGAAAGGCTACACCTTC; cdr3_aa: CASSQGMGQEKGYTF
d_call: TRBD1; clone_size: many; j_call: TRBJ1-2; v_call: TRBV6-1; cdr3_nt: TGTGCCAGCAGTGCCGAGGACCCGGGACAGGGGCTCTATGGCTACACCTTC; cdr3_aa: CASSAEDPGQGLYGYTF
d_call: TRBD1; clone_size: .; j_call: TRBJ2-3; v_call: TRBV20-1; cdr3_nt: TGCAGTGCTAGAGATTGGGGACAGCCATACACAGATACGCAGTATTTT; cdr3_aa: CSARDWGQPYTDTQYF
d_call: .; clone_size: many; j_call: TRBJ2-2; v_call: TRBV5-1; cdr3_nt: TGCGCCAGCAGCTTGTCCTCTCCCGGGGAGCTGTTTTTT; cdr3_aa: CASSLSSPGELFF
d_call: .; clone_size: many; j_call: TRBJ2-7; v_call: TRBV28; cdr3_nt: TGTGCCAGCAGTTTTGCTAAATCCTACGAGCAGTACTTC; cdr3_aa: CASSFAKSYEQYF
d_call: .; clone_size: few; j_call: TRBJ2-3; v_call: TRBV11-2; cdr3_nt: TGTGCCAGCAGCTTTATTCGCGGGAAAGGGGCGGATACGCAGTATTTT; cdr3_aa: CASSFIRGKGADTQYF
d_call: TRBD1; clone_size: few; j_call: TRBJ2-7; v_call: TRBV7-6; cdr3_nt: TGTGCCAGCACCATGGGACAGTTCTACGAGCAGTACTTC; cdr3_aa: CASTMGQFYEQYF
d_call: TRBD1; clone_size: few; j_call: TRBJ1-6; v_call: TRBV6-6; cdr3_nt: TGTGCCAGCAGTCCTGAGGGACAGAGTTTAAATTCACCCCTCCACTTT; cdr3_aa: CASSPEGQSLNSPLHF
d_call: .; clone_size: .; j_call: TRBJ1-5; v_call: TRBV27; cdr3_nt: TGTGCCAGCAGTTTCCCTGACGGGGGACCGCCCCAGCATTTT; cdr3_aa: CASSFPDGGPPQHF
d_call: .; clone_size: many; j_call: TRBJ2-1; v_call: TRBV6-5; cdr3_nt: TGTGCCAGCGGGGACTCCTACCATGAGCAGTTCTTC; cdr3_aa: CASGDSYHEQFF
d_call: .; clone_size: few; j_call: TRBJ2-1; v_call: TRBV12-3/TRBV12-4; cdr3_nt: TGTGCCAGCAGTTTGGGGACCCCGAGCTCCTACAATGAGCAGTTCTTC; cdr3_aa: CASSLGTPSSYNEQFF
d_call: .; clone_size: .; j_call: TRBJ2-4; v_call: TRBV24-1; cdr3_nt: TGTGCCACCAGTGACGGGGGGCTAGCCAAAAACATTCAGTACTTC; cdr3_aa: CATSDGGLAKNIQYF
d_call: .; clone_size: .; j_call: TRBJ2-2; v_call: TRBV11-2; cdr3_nt: TGTGCCAGCAGGGCTTATATTTTAGCTTCGACCGGGGAGCTGTTTTTT; cdr3_aa: CASRAYILASTGELFF
d_call: .; clone_size: .; j_call: TRBJ2-5; v_call: TRBV7-9; cdr3_nt: TGTGCCAGCAGCTCTAGCTCAGGTCTCCAAGAGACCCAGTACTTC; cdr3_aa: CASSSSSGLQETQYF
d_call: .; clone_size: .; j_call: TRBJ1-1; v_call: TRBV29-1; cdr3_nt: TGCAGCGCATTGGGAGGGAACACTGAAGCTTTCTTT; cdr3_aa: CSALGGNTEAFF
d_call: .; clone_size: .; j_call: TRBJ2-7; v_call: TRBV30; cdr3_nt: TGTGCCTGGAGTATGGGTTTCGGGGACTACGAGCAGTACTTC; cdr3_aa: CAWSMGFGDYEQYF
d_call: TRBD2; clone_size: few; j_call: TRBJ2-1; v_call: TRBV29-1; cdr3_nt: TGCAGCGTTTTCGCGGGAGGGCCATACAATGAGCAGTTCTTC; cdr3_aa: CSVFAGGPYNEQFF
d_call: TRBD2; clone_size: few; j_call: TRBJ2-1; v_call: TRBV7-9; cdr3_nt: TGTGCCAGCAGATCCCCGGAGCGGGGGGTCCTCAGTGAGCAGTTCTTC; cdr3_aa: CASRSPERGVLSEQFF
d_call: TRBD1; clone_size: .; j_call: TRBJ2-7; v_call: TRBV7-9; cdr3_nt: TGTGCCAGCAGCATCGGGACAGGGCTAGGCGAGCAGTACTTC; cdr3_aa: CASSIGTGLGEQYF
d_call: .; clone_size: few; j_call: TRBJ2-2; v_call: TRBV12-3/TRBV12-4; cdr3_nt: TGTGCCAGCAGTCAGGGGGGGTCCGGGGAGCTGTTTTTT; cdr3_aa: CASSQGGSGELFF
d_call: .; clone_size: few; j_call: TRBJ2-5; v_call: TRBV6-2/TRBV6-3; cdr3_nt: TGTGCCAGCACCGATTGGGGATTGGGGACCCAGTACTTC; cdr3_aa: CASTDWGLGTQYF